This TCR beta chain originates from a study of blood T cells in healthy people across ages. Total RNA amounts of at least 6 micrograms were extracted per sample. The CDR3 has 16 amino acids. Trimming shortened V by 2 bases and J by 0 bases, and 13 bases separated the two germline ends. CDR1 SEHNR and CDR2 FQNEAQ come from the germline V gene (reference sequence). Using a J-beta primer mix together with a sample-barcoded 5' primer, a second PCR was run for 7 to 11 cycles. Each CDR3 protein is one row after TCRdb ran MiXCR on the 5' RACE reads. Counted here are 700,000 or so distinct CDR3 sequences, 20% to 25% occurring once; the ten biggest clones make up around 21%. The study, taken as a whole, reports: Per million T cells, the diversity of TCR beta decreased roughly linearly as age advanced.

For this clonotype: Its antigen remains unidentified.

The sequenced material came from blood. The rearrangement uses TRBV7-9 and TRBJ2-5, with D unclear. The receptor was derived from a man between 65 and 85 years old in good health. The CDR3 here is CASSLRPNTYQETQYF. CDR3 in DNA: TGTGCCAGCAGCTTACGACCAAATACGTACCAAGAGACCCAGTACTTC. Filled out from reference TRBV7-9 and TRBJ2-5, the complete variable domain reads DTGVSQNPRHKITKRGQNVTFRCDPISEHNRLYWYRQTLGQGPEFLTYFQNEAQLEKSRLLSDRFSAERPKGSFSTLEIQRTEQGDSAMYLCASSLRPNTYQETQYFGPGTRLLVL.